What follows are 29 T cell receptor beta chains derived from one specimen sequenced in a study of OX40 agonist ivuxolimab in advanced cancers. TCRdb keeps only in-frame clones here, not all; method: immunoSEQ multiplex PCR. Of approximately 84,000 clones detected, more than 80% appear once; the ten largest clones hold under 3.5%. This material consisted of CD4+ or CD8+ T cells sorted from blood, taken in a trial of the OX40 agonist ivuxolimab. The receptors shown here come from an adult with an advanced solid tumor such as melanoma, head and neck, liver or kidney cancer.

J is TRBJ1-3 and V is TRBV11-2; 7 bases fit TRBD1. V dropped 3 bases and J dropped 2; count of bases not matched to a gene: 7. The CDR3 covers 16 residues. CDR1 and CDR2 from the germline V gene are SGHAT and FQNNGV. The CDR3 region is CASSLGQHRTGNTIYF. CDR3 DNA sequence: TGTGCCAGCAGCTTGGGACAGCACCGAACTGGAAACACCATATATTTT.

The rearrangement links TRBV19 to TRBJ1-3; TRBD1 might be the D (5 bases). The CDR3 is made up of 14 amino acids. Germline-derived CDR1 and CDR2 are LNHDA and SQIVND (reference sequence). Trimming shortened V by 5 bases and J by 6 bases, and 14 bases separated the two germline ends. CDR3 DNA sequence: TGTGCCAGTAGTCCCCCCGGGGCGAAAAACACCATATATTTT. Amino acid sequence: CASSPPGAKNTIYF.

The chain uses TRBV4-3 and TRBJ1-2, with 10 bases lining up with TRBD1. The CDR3 is made up of 16 amino acids. CDR1 and CDR2 from the germline V gene are LGHNA and YSLEER. The trim removed 0 bases at V and 4 bases at J, leaving 5 bases unmatched. CDR3 bases: TGCGCCAGCAGCCAAGAGACAGGGGGCTCGATCTATGGCTACACCTTC. Residues: CASSQETGGSIYGYTF.

The chain is built from TRBV30 and TRBJ2-6, with unresolved D. With 3 bases removed from V and 1 base from J, the gap between germline ends came to 4 bases. The CDR3 consists of 13 residues. Per germline, CDR1 GTSNPN and CDR2 SVGIG (reference sequence). DNA of the CDR3: TGTGCCTGGAGGATATCTGGGGCCAACGTCCTGACTTTC. This encodes CAWRISGANVLTF.

The chain recombines TRBV19 with TRBJ2-6; D uncertain. This CDR3 contains 22 residues. The V and J ends lost 5 bases and 0 bases respectively, with 29 bases between them. CDR1 is LNHDA and CDR2 is SQIVND in the germline V gene (reference sequence). For the CDR3, the DNA is TGTGCCAGTAGTCCTCCGGTCACTCAAAACATCCCCCCTCTCTCTGGGGCCAACGTCCTGACTTTC. Translating gives CASSPPVTQNIPPLSGANVLTF.

The V and J genes are TRBV4-1 and TRBJ1-6, with 10 bases aligning to TRBD1. Losses at the gene ends were 3 bases for V and 11 bases for J; bases not matched to a gene: 10. From germline, CDR1 is MGHRA and CDR2 YSYEKL. The CDR3 extends over 16 amino acids. The CDR3 loop is CASSQARTGGFPPLHF. In nucleotides, the CDR3 is TGCGCCAGCAGCCAGGCCCGGACAGGGGGTTTCCCACCCCTCCACTTT.

The gene calls are TRBV11-2 and TRBJ1-3, with no clear D. V was cut by 4 bases and J by 4 bases, with 14 bases left in between. CDR3 length: 15 amino acids. Per germline, CDR1 SGHAT and CDR2 FQNNGV. The CDR3 DNA reads as TGTGCCAGCAGCTCTCACATCGGGTCCGGAAACACCATATATTTT. Protein: CASSSHIGSGNTIYF.

The chain is built from TRBV27 and TRBJ2-1; 9 positions agree with TRBD1. Trimming took 5 bases from V and 15 from J; bases not matched to a gene: 8. This CDR3 has 12 amino acids. Germline V gene data show CDR1 as MNHEY and CDR2 as SMNVEV (reference sequence). The CDR3 nucleotides read TGTGCCAGCAGTAGGGACAGGGTCAAAATGTTCTTC. Encoded protein: CASSRDRVKMFF.

The chain has TRBV4-3 and TRBJ2-3, with 11 bases lining up with TRBD2. Germline V gene data show CDR1 as LGHNA and CDR2 as YSLEER. After removal of 1 base from V and 1 base from J, the junction contained 10 bases not matched to a gene. This CDR3 region has 19 residues. CDR3 DNA sequence: TGCGCCAGCAGCCAAGGAGGAACTAGCGGGGGCCTTGGCACAGATACGCAGTATTTT. Protein product: CASSQGGTSGGLGTDTQYF.

V gene TRBV18 combines with J gene TRBJ2-2; 7 bases are shared with TRBD2. The CDR3 is 16 residues long. With V trimmed by 0 bases and J by 4 bases, 5 bases remained unmatched. Germline CDR1 is KGHSH and CDR2 is LQKENI. This chain's CDR3 is CASSPPSSGPTGELFF. For the CDR3, the DNA is TGTGCCAGCTCACCACCGTCTAGCGGACCCACCGGGGAGCTGTTTTTT.

This chain connects TRBV4-3 to TRBJ2-1, with a tentative D call TRBD2 (5 bases). Germline loops: CDR1 LGHNA, CDR2 YSLEER. The CDR3 contains 13 residues. Trimming left V 0 bases short and J 7 bases short, with 7 bases between. CDR3 sequence: CASSQDQRNEQFF. For the CDR3, the DNA is TGCGCCAGCAGCCAAGATCAGCGGAATGAGCAGTTCTTC.

This sequence joins TRBV9 and TRBJ2-2; D remains ambiguous. V lost 0 bases and J lost 5, with 5 bases in between. Germline V gene lookup returns CDR1 SGDLS and CDR2 YYNGEE. This CDR3 comprises 13 residues. The CDR3 DNA reads as TGTGCCAGCAGCGTAGCGGAGACCGGGGAGCTGTTTTTT. It translates to CASSVAETGELFF.

This clone was counted once. This chain links TRBV5-1 with TRBJ1-2; D call uncertain. In germline, CDR1 is SGHRS, CDR2 YFSETQ. The V end was cut by 4 bases, the J end by 4 bases, with 14 bases between. The CDR3 runs 14 residues. CDR3 DNA: TGCGCCAGCAGCCGCGAACAACTCTCCTATGGCTACACCTTC. It translates to CASSREQLSYGYTF. The full variable domain, completed using reference TRBV5-1 and TRBJ1-2, is KAGVTQTPRYLIKTRGQQVTLSCSPISGHRSVSWYQQTPGQGLQFLFEYFSETQRNKGNFPGRFSGRQFSNSRSEMNVSTLELGDSALYLCASSREQLSYGYTFGSGTRLTVV.

The chain carries TRBV5-1 and TRBJ2-5; 8 bases align to TRBD1. V was pared by 3 bases and J by 5 bases, with 9 bases of the junction left unmatched. The germline V gene encodes CDR1 SGHRS and CDR2 YFSETQ. The CDR3 has 15 residues. CDR3 loop: CASSSVSGGWETQYF. For the CDR3, the DNA is TGCGCCAGCAGCTCCGTCTCAGGGGGCTGGGAGACCCAGTACTTC.

A single count supports this clone. This chain's CDR3 is CASSLGQASYGYTF. The CDR3 nucleotides read TGTGCCAGCAGCTTAGGGCAGGCGTCCTATGGCTACACCTTC. The chain has TRBV7-8 and TRBJ1-2; no firm D call. The CDR3 sequence is 14 residues long. Trimming removed 1 base at V and 4 bases at J, with 10 bases between. From germline, CDR1 is SGHVS and CDR2 FQNEAQ.

J is TRBJ1-4 and V is TRBV7-3; 7 nucleotides align to TRBD1. V shed 2 bases, J shed 0 bases, and the junction held 6 bases outside the gene matches. The CDR3 length is 17 residues. Germline CDR1 reads SGHTA; CDR2 reads FQGTGA. The CDR3 is CASSLPKQGPTNEKLFF. In nucleotides, the CDR3 is TGTGCCAGCAGCTTACCAAAACAGGGGCCAACTAATGAAAAACTGTTTTTT.

The J gene is TRBJ1-2, the V gene TRBV19; no clear D. The CDR3 consists of 13 residues. The germline gives CDR1 LNHDA, CDR2 SQIVND (reference sequence). Trimming took 1 base from V and 6 from J, leaving 9 bases between them. In nucleotides, the CDR3 is TGTGCCAGTAGTATAGGTGGTGGTGATGGCTACACCTTC. Amino acid sequence: CASSIGGGDGYTF.

A few counts support this clone. V usage is TRBV4-1 and J usage is TRBJ1-4, with TRBD1 matching 8 bases. The V and J ends lost 4 bases and 11 bases, in that order; junction bases with no gene match: 21. The CDR3 is 18 residues long. CDR1 is MGHRA and CDR2 is YSYEKL in the germline V gene. The DNA of the CDR3 is TGCGCCAGCAGCCCGGGGGGAAGGAGGGACAGGCCAGTGGGGAAACTGTTTTTT. Protein: CASSPGGRRDRPVGKLFF.

The chain has TRBV5-8 and TRBJ2-3; 7 bases are shared with TRBD1. The junction had 10 bases not matched to a gene; V was cut back by 4 bases and J by 2 bases. The CDR3 covers 16 residues. The germline CDR1 and CDR2 sequences are SGHTS and YDEGEE. The CDR3 here is CASSTSGQKYTDTQYF. The CDR3 nucleotides read TGTGCCAGCAGCACCTCGGGACAGAAGTACACAGATACGCAGTATTTT.

The CDR3 loop reads CASSPSNEEKLFF. CDR3 in DNA: TGTGCCAGCTCTCCCTCGAACGAGGAAAAACTGTTTTTT. V and J are TRBV18 and TRBJ1-4; D is uncertain. This CDR3 is 13 amino acids long. Germline CDR1 and CDR2: KGHSH and LQKENI. V lost 6 bases to trimming and J lost 8 bases, with 13 bases between them.

The chain links TRBV18 to TRBJ2-3; a weak D match, TRBD2 (6 bases). Trimming stripped 6 bases from V and 0 bases from J, with 16 bases between. The germline gives CDR1 KGHSH, CDR2 LQKENI. The CDR3 is 16 residues long. The CDR3: CASSQTAGTSTDTQYF. Written as DNA, the CDR3 is TGTGCCAGCTCGCAAACGGCCGGGACTAGCACAGATACGCAGTATTTT.

The chain joins TRBV7-2 to TRBJ2-5, with TRBD2 identical over 9 bases. Unmatched junction bases numbered 13, after V lost 6 bases and J lost 5 bases. This CDR3 comprises 16 residues. Germline V gene data show CDR1 as SGHTA and CDR2 as FQGNSA. Here the CDR3 DNA reads TGTGCCAGCAGGTCAGGCGGGGGGGCCGGTTTGGAGACCCAGTACTTC. This sequence encodes CASRSGGGAGLETQYF.

Here the CDR3 DNA reads TGTGCCAGCAGCTTATCCTCGGACGTATCGGGTGAAGCTTTCTTT. It encodes CASSLSSDVSGEAFF. V gene TRBV7-9 combines with J gene TRBJ1-1; D is ambiguous. The CDR3 sequence is 15 residues long. V gave up 2 bases and J gave up 7 bases, with 17 bases separating them. Germline V gene lookup returns CDR1 SEHNR and CDR2 FQNEAQ (reference sequence).

This chain connects TRBV28 to TRBJ2-5; D not certain. The length of the CDR3 is 14 residues. V shed 6 bases and J shed 2 bases, with 13 bases lying between them. Germline V gene lookup returns CDR1 MDHEN and CDR2 SYDVKM. CDR3 sequence: CASSTPQLQETQYF. The CDR3 DNA is TGTGCCAGCAGCACCCCCCAGTTACAAGAGACCCAGTACTTC.

This rearrangement joins TRBV19 to TRBJ2-5; 7 bases fit TRBD1. Germline values: CDR1 LNHDA, CDR2 SQIVND (reference sequence). This CDR3 is 15 amino acids long. V trimming: 2 bases; J trimming: 4 bases; junction bases outside the gene matches: 7. CDR3 DNA: TGTGCCAGTAGTATACAAGGGGGCGCAGGAGAGACCCAGTACTTC. It encodes CASSIQGGAGETQYF.

This rearrangement joins TRBV5-6 to TRBJ1-1; 7 bases are shared with TRBD1. The CDR3 has 15 amino acids. V lost 3 bases and J lost 5; bases outside the gene matches: 10. The V gene's germline CDR1 is SGHDT and CDR2 YYEEEE. This CDR3 reads CASSSPTQGRTEAFF. CDR3 bases: TGTGCCAGCAGCTCACCAACACAGGGGAGGACTGAAGCTTTCTTT.

The chain uses TRBV5-1 and TRBJ1-3; D is unclear. With 2 bases removed from V and 0 bases from J, the gap between germline ends came to 6 bases. Germline-derived CDR1 and CDR2 are SGHRS and YFSETQ. This CDR3 region has 14 residues. CDR3 DNA: TGCGCCAGCAGCTTAGGAGACTCTGGAAACACCATATATTTT. It specifies CASSLGDSGNTIYF.

The CDR3 spells CASGRGSTDTQYF. In DNA form, the CDR3 reads TGTGCCAGCGGGAGGGGGAGCACAGATACGCAGTATTTT. This chain uses TRBV6-1 with TRBJ2-3, with D tentatively TRBD2 (7 bases). The germline CDR1 and CDR2 sequences are MNHNS and SASEGT. The CDR3 extends over 13 amino acids. V was shortened by 8 bases and J by 0 bases, with 9 bases between the two germline ends.

The rearrangement uses TRBV19 and TRBJ1-2; 7 bases are a match to TRBD1. V lost 10 bases and J lost 4; bases outside the gene matches: 6. This CDR3 is built from 12 residues. Germline CDR1 reads LNHDA; CDR2 reads SQIVND (reference sequence). In DNA, the CDR3 is TGTGCCACAGGGGGACTGCTCTATGGCTACACCTTC. It yields the protein CATGGLLYGYTF.